The source of this T cell receptor beta chain is a study of patients and donors after allogeneic stem cell transplantation. This clonotype was counted only a few times. TCRdb passed the RT-PCR reads through MiXCR, listing each CDR3 protein once. This sample yields roughly 230,000 distinct CDR3 sequences, of which 11% to 15% are seen a single time; roughly 12% belongs to the top ten. CDR3 length: 14 amino acids. V dropped 9 bases and J dropped 1 base, with 15 bases sitting between them. The germline CDR1 and CDR2 sequences are MNHNS and SASEGT. This sequence was found in a human donor who was either an allogeneic HSCT recipient or a stem cell or donor lymphocyte infusion donor (not recorded which). It is not recorded whose cells these are; they may come from a transplant donor. Sequencing input: blood, either unsorted or a sorted T cell fraction (not recorded which). This chain links TRBV6-1 with TRBJ1-1, with D tentatively TRBD1 (6 bases). CDR3 nucleotide sequence: TGTGCCAGTACCCTCGGGGGGCGGAACACTGAAGCTTTCTTT. Translating gives CASTLGGRNTEAFF.